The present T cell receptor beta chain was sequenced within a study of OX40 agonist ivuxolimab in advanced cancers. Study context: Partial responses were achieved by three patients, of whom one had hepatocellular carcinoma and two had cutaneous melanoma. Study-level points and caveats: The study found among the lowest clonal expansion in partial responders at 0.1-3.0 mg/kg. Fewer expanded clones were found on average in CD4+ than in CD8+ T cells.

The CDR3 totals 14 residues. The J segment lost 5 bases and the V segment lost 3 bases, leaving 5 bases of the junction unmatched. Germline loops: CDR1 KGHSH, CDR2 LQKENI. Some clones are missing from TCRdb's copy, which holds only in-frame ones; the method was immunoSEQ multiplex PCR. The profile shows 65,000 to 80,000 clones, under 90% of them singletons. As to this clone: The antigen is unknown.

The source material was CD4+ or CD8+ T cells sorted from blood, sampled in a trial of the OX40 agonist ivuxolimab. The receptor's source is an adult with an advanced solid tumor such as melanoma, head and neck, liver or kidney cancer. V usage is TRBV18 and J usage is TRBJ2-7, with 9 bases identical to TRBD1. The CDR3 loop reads CASSPTGTGNEQYF. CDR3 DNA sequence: TGTGCCAGCTCACCTACCGGGACAGGGAACGAGCAGTACTTC.